These T cell receptor beta chains were read from a single sample in a study of beta chain features in type 1 diabetes. Data came from immunoSEQ multiplex PCR; TCRdb stores just in-frame clones and leaves some out. The table shows hundreds of thousands of clones, with around an eighth occurring only once. The specimen sequenced was naive CD4+ T cells from blood. The receptors originated from a man younger than 30 in good health. CDR3s include the opening cysteine and the closing phenylalanine or tryptophan. The D gene is left open where the match is weak. The size field is filled for only some rows; it gives once, few, many or a size class.

J: TRBJ2-1; size: few; D: NA; V: TRBV6-6; DNA: TGTGCCAGCAGTTACACGCGGCAAAATGAGCAGTTCTTC; CDR3: CASSYTRQNEQFF
J: TRBJ2-7; size: NA; D: TRBD1; V: TRBV28; DNA: TGTGCCAGCAGTCCCGGGACAGGGTTCTACGAGCAGTACTTC; CDR3: CASSPGTGFYEQYF
J: TRBJ1-1; size: NA; D: NA; V: TRBV28; DNA: TGTGCCAGCAGTCCATACAGGGACACTGAAGCTTTCTTT; CDR3: CASSPYRDTEAFF
J: TRBJ2-5; size: many; D: NA; V: TRBV4-3; DNA: TGCGCCAGCAGCCTAGCGGTCCAAGAGACCCAGTACTTC; CDR3: CASSLAVQETQYF
J: TRBJ2-7; size: NA; D: NA; V: TRBV30; DNA: TGTGCCTGGAGTAGGGACACCTACTCCTACGAGCAGTACTTC; CDR3: CAWSRDTYSYEQYF
J: TRBJ2-3; size: NA; D: NA; V: TRBV4-2; DNA: TGTGCCAGCAGCCAAGAGCAGAACACAGATACGCAGTATTTT; CDR3: CASSQEQNTDTQYF
J: TRBJ1-4; size: NA; D: NA; V: TRBV7-2; DNA: TGTGCCAGCAGGTCAGGGGTCCTCAATGAAAAACTGTTTTTT; CDR3: CASRSGVLNEKLFF
J: TRBJ2-7; size: NA; D: NA; V: TRBV2; DNA: TGTGCCAGCAGTCCATCCTACGAGCAGTACTTC; CDR3: CASSPSYEQYF
J: TRBJ2-2; size: few; D: NA; V: TRBV7-3; DNA: TGTGCCAGCAGCTTAACTCCGCGACACAACACCGGGGAGCTGTTTTTT; CDR3: CASSLTPRHNTGELFF
J: TRBJ1-1; size: NA; D: NA; V: TRBV9; DNA: TGTGCCAGCAGCGTAGCTAGTATCACTGAAGCTTTCTTT; CDR3: CASSVASITEAFF
J: TRBJ2-2; size: few; D: NA; V: TRBV5-1; DNA: TGCGCCAGCAGCTCGGACAGGAACACCGGGGAGCTGTTTTTT; CDR3: CASSSDRNTGELFF
J: TRBJ2-3; size: few; D: TRBD1; V: TRBV25-1; DNA: TGTGCCAGCAGTCCCGGGACAGGGGTGACAGATACGCAGTATTTT; CDR3: CASSPGTGVTDTQYF
J: TRBJ2-3; size: NA; D: NA; V: TRBV29-1; DNA: TGCAGCGTTGAAGATGTATGGGGGGGCCGCACAGATACGCAGTATTTT; CDR3: CSVEDVWGGRTDTQYF
J: TRBJ1-2; size: few; D: NA; V: TRBV28; DNA: TGTGCCAGCAGCAAACCGGGGTATGGCTACACCTTC; CDR3: CASSKPGYGYTF
J: TRBJ2-3; size: few; D: NA; V: TRBV28; DNA: TGTGCCAGCAGCGAACTAGGGGATACGCAGTATTTT; CDR3: CASSELGDTQYF
J: TRBJ1-5; size: NA; D: NA; V: TRBV7-9; DNA: TGTGCCATCTCCCCGGAGGGGTACAATCAGCCCCAGCATTTT; CDR3: CAISPEGYNQPQHF
J: TRBJ2-5; size: NA; D: TRBD2; V: TRBV5-6; DNA: TGTGCCAGCAGCTTGGCCACTAGCGGGGTGGAGACCCAGTACTTC; CDR3: CASSLATSGVETQYF
J: TRBJ2-3; size: NA; D: NA; V: TRBV9; DNA: TGTGCCAGCAGGAGAGGGGGTGCCACAGATACGCAGTATTTT; CDR3: CASRRGGATDTQYF
J: TRBJ2-5; size: NA; D: NA; V: TRBV25-1; DNA: TGTGCCAGCAGTGATTGGAGGGGGCGGAGCGAGACCCAGTACTTC; CDR3: CASSDWRGRSETQYF
J: TRBJ2-7; size: NA; D: TRBD2; V: TRBV4-2; DNA: TGTGCCAGCAGCCCTAGCGGGGGGGAGGCGTACGAGCAGTACTTC; CDR3: CASSPSGGEAYEQYF
J: TRBJ2-5; size: few; D: TRBD2; V: TRBV5-4; DNA: TGTGCCAGCAGCTTGGGACTAGCGGGGGGGTTAGAGACCCAGTACTTC; CDR3: CASSLGLAGGLETQYF
J: TRBJ1-1; size: few; D: NA; V: TRBV7-3; DNA: TGTGCCAGCAGCCGGGGGTCGAACACTGAAGCTTTCTTT; CDR3: CASSRGSNTEAFF
J: TRBJ2-7; size: NA; D: TRBD1; V: TRBV30; DNA: TGTGCCTGGAGTGTACGAGGACAGGGGGGCGAGCAGTACTTC; CDR3: CAWSVRGQGGEQYF
J: TRBJ1-1; size: NA; D: NA; V: TRBV19; DNA: TGTGCCACACGGCACTCGGGGGAGAACACTGAAGCTTTCTTT; CDR3: CATRHSGENTEAFF
J: TRBJ2-1; size: few; D: TRBD2; V: TRBV9; DNA: TGTGCCAGCAGCCCCTTTTCGGGGGGGCCAATGTTCTTC; CDR3: CASSPFSGGPMFF
J: TRBJ2-5; size: few; D: NA; V: TRBV5-4; DNA: TGTGCCAGCAGCCTACGGACAGCAAACCAGGTTCACACGGTGTACTTC; CDR3: CASSLRTANQVHTVYF
J: TRBJ1-1; size: NA; D: NA; V: TRBV30; DNA: TGTGCCTGGAGTGTCTCGTCAGGGGACACTGAAGCTTTCTTT; CDR3: CAWSVSSGDTEAFF
J: TRBJ1-5; size: once; D: NA; V: TRBV7-2; DNA: TGTGCCAGCAGCTTAATTTCCCGGCCCCAGCATTTT; CDR3: CASSLISRPQHF
J: TRBJ2-2; size: NA; D: NA; V: TRBV30; DNA: TGTGCCTGGAGTGCGACAGGGAACACCGGGGAGCTGTTTTTT; CDR3: CAWSATGNTGELFF
J: TRBJ2-4; size: NA; D: TRBD1; V: TRBV2; DNA: TGTGCCAGCACCGGGACAGGGGTTGGTGGCATTCAGTACTTC; CDR3: CASTGTGVGGIQYF
J: TRBJ1-2; size: NA; D: NA; V: TRBV4-3; DNA: TGCGCCAGCAGCGCCCGGGGAGGGTTCAGAGCTGACAACTATGGCTACACCTTC; CDR3: CASSARGGFRADNYGYTF
J: TRBJ1-1; size: NA; D: NA; V: TRBV29-1; DNA: TGCAGCGTCCGTAGACAGAGCCTGAACACTGAAGCTTTCTTT; CDR3: CSVRRQSLNTEAFF
J: TRBJ2-2; size: once; D: NA; V: TRBV11-2; DNA: TGTGCCAGCAGCTTAGGGGCCGGCAGCACCGGGGAGCTGTTTTTT; CDR3: CASSLGAGSTGELFF
J: TRBJ1-4; size: few; D: NA; V: TRBV4-3; DNA: TGCGCCAGCAGCCAAGATTCGGGGGGGGCAACTAATGAAAAACTGTTTTTT; CDR3: CASSQDSGGATNEKLFF
J: TRBJ1-1; size: few; D: NA; V: TRBV5-1; DNA: TGCGCCAGCAGCTTGGGAGTGGACACTGAAGCTTTCTTT; CDR3: CASSLGVDTEAFF
J: TRBJ1-4; size: few; D: TRBD1; V: TRBV28; DNA: TGTGCCAGCAGTTCACAGGGGATATGGGAAAAACTGTTTTTT; CDR3: CASSSQGIWEKLFF
J: TRBJ1-2; size: few; D: NA; V: TRBV28; DNA: TGTGCCAGCAGTTTGTCAGGGGATGGCTACACCTTC; CDR3: CASSLSGDGYTF
J: TRBJ2-1; size: few; D: NA; V: TRBV30; DNA: TGTGCCTGGAGACTGGGCCCCGGGAGTGAGCAGTTCTTC; CDR3: CAWRLGPGSEQFF
J: TRBJ1-2; size: few; D: NA; V: TRBV5-1; DNA: TGCGCCAGCAGCTTGGATGGGTCAGACTCCTATGGCTACACCTTC; CDR3: CASSLDGSDSYGYTF
J: TRBJ2-7; size: NA; D: TRBD1; V: TRBV13; DNA: TGTGCCAGCAGCACAGGACAGGGGATGGAGTACGAGCAGTACTTC; CDR3: CASSTGQGMEYEQYF
J: TRBJ1-4; size: few; D: TRBD1; V: TRBV15; DNA: TGTGCCACCAGCAGCACCGGGACAGGCGGAATGGGAAAACTGTTTTTT; CDR3: CATSSTGTGGMGKLFF
J: TRBJ2-2; size: NA; D: NA; V: TRBV11-2; DNA: TGTGCCAGCAGCTTAGTGTTTCAGGCCGGGGAGCTGTTTTTT; CDR3: CASSLVFQAGELFF
J: TRBJ1-3; size: few; D: NA; V: TRBV7-9; DNA: TGTGCCAGCAGATCCACTCCCCCTGGAAACACCATATATTTT; CDR3: CASRSTPPGNTIYF
J: TRBJ1-4; size: NA; D: NA; V: TRBV7-9; DNA: TGTGCCAGCACCCTTAGTTGGTCGGCGGGTAATGAAAAACTGTTTTTT; CDR3: CASTLSWSAGNEKLFF
J: TRBJ2-3; size: few; D: NA; V: TRBV4-2; DNA: TGTGCCAGCAGCCAAGAAACGGGGGGCCGACATTTCACAGATACGCAGTATTTT; CDR3: CASSQETGGRHFTDTQYF
J: TRBJ2-2; size: NA; D: TRBD2; V: TRBV29-1; DNA: TGCAGCGTTGAAGCTAGCGGGGGGGGCGTCGGGGAGCTGTTTTTT; CDR3: CSVEASGGGVGELFF
J: TRBJ1-2; size: NA; D: NA; V: TRBV5-6; DNA: TGTGCCAGCAGCTTTGGACTCCCCTATGGCTACACCTTC; CDR3: CASSFGLPYGYTF
J: TRBJ2-1; size: few; D: TRBD2; V: TRBV4-1; DNA: TGCGCCAGCAGACCAAGGACTAGCGGGGCCTACAATGAGCAGTTCTTC; CDR3: CASRPRTSGAYNEQFF
J: TRBJ2-7; size: NA; D: NA; V: TRBV7-3; DNA: TGTGCCAGCAGCTTGAGCGGGCCCTACTACGAGCAGTACTTC; CDR3: CASSLSGPYYEQYF
J: TRBJ2-7; size: NA; D: NA; V: TRBV28; DNA: TGTGCCAGCAGTTTGAGGCCCTCGTACGAGCAGTACTTC; CDR3: CASSLRPSYEQYF
J: TRBJ1-1; size: NA; D: NA; V: TRBV30; DNA: TGTGCCTGGAGTCCCCTAGGGGAAAGCACTGAAGCTTTCTTT; CDR3: CAWSPLGESTEAFF